These 31 T cell receptor beta chains were all obtained from the same sample, sequenced in a study of Ad26.COV2.S vaccination and SARS-CoV-2 variants. The assay was immunoSEQ multiplex PCR, and TCRdb's table has in-frame clones only and misses some. The sample includes about 680,000 clones, more than 80% of them seen just once. Regarding treatment: some 20 received Ad26.COV2.S at low or high dose, single or two shots; roughly 5 received placebo; per-sample allocation not given. Samples analyzed were those drawn on day 63 after the first vaccine or placebo injection. This sample comprised peripheral blood, obtained in a trial of Ad26.COV2.S vaccine versus placebo. The receptor source for this set is a person between 18 and 59 years old who received the Ad26.COV2.S COVID-19 vaccine or a placebo.

The chain recombines TRBV30 with TRBJ1-5; TRBD1 might be the D (6 bases). The CDR3 covers 13 residues. V dropped 1 base and J dropped 9 bases, with 13 bases sitting between them. Germline CDR1 is GTSNPN and CDR2 is SVGIG (reference sequence). This CDR3 is CAWSARGGMPQHF. The CDR3, as DNA: TGTGCCTGGAGTGCCCGAGGGGGGATGCCCCAGCATTTT.

The chain carries TRBV27 and TRBJ2-5; D remains unclear. V was clipped by 10 bases and J by 5 bases, with 17 bases between them. Per the germline V gene, CDR1 is MNHEY and CDR2 is SMNVEV (reference sequence). This CDR3 is built from 13 residues. The CDR3 loop reads CATSARSRETQYF. The CDR3 DNA follows: TGTGCCACCAGCGCGCGGTCGAGGGAGACCCAGTACTTC.

J is TRBJ2-1 and V is TRBV3-1 (or the pseudogene TRBV3-2); 10 nucleotides agree with TRBD2. This CDR3 is 15 amino acids long. In germline, CDR1 is LGHDT, CDR2 YNNKEL (reference sequence). V dropped 0 bases and J dropped 10; count of bases not matched to a gene: 6. The CDR3 DNA sequence: TGTGCCAGCAGCCAAGAGTGGCTAGCGGGAGTCGAGCAGTTCTTC. Encoded protein: CASSQEWLAGVEQFF.

The gene calls are TRBV18 and TRBJ1-1; 7 bases match TRBD1. The CDR3 has 16 residues. Germline loops: CDR1 KGHSH, CDR2 LQKENI. V gave up 6 bases and J gave up 3 bases; unmatched junction bases: 13. The CDR3 loop reads CASSPRQGRRDTEAFF. The CDR3 DNA is TGTGCCAGCTCCCCTCGACAGGGCCGGAGGGACACTGAAGCTTTCTTT.

The CDR3 spells CASSQDPQGARGYTF. The CDR3 nucleotides read TGTGCCAGCAGCCAAGATCCCCAGGGGGCCCGGGGCTACACCTTC. The chain couples TRBV3-1 (or the pseudogene TRBV3-2) to TRBJ1-2; 8 positions match TRBD1. Looked up from germline, CDR1 is LGHDT and CDR2 is YNNKEL (reference sequence). J was trimmed by 8 bases and V by 0 bases; bases with no gene match: 8. The CDR3 extends over 15 amino acids.

This clone was counted a single time. The rearrangement joins TRBV30 to TRBJ2-1; possibly TRBD2 for D (7 bases). With 0 bases removed from V and 6 bases from J, the gap between germline ends came to 12 bases. This CDR3 contains 14 residues. Per germline, CDR1 GTSNPN and CDR2 SVGIG (reference sequence). The CDR3 sequence: CAWSVQGGGNEQFF. In nucleotides, the CDR3 is TGTGCCTGGAGTGTACAAGGGGGGGGCAATGAGCAGTTCTTC.

The V and J genes are TRBV7-3 and TRBJ1-2; D is uncertain. The CDR3 has 14 residues. Between the trimmed V and J ends, which lost 2 bases and 4 bases, there was a span of 11 bases. Germline V gives CDR1 SGHTA, CDR2 FQGTGA. CDR3 amino acids: CASSLDSTFYGYTF. The CDR3 coding sequence is TGTGCCAGCAGCTTAGACTCTACCTTCTATGGCTACACCTTC.

The chain links TRBV6-5 to TRBJ2-6; tentatively, D is TRBD1 (5 bases). V gave up 9 bases and J gave up 0 bases, with 12 bases separating them. The CDR3 runs to 15 residues. Germline V gene lookup returns CDR1 MNHEY and CDR2 SVGAGI. Written as DNA, the CDR3 is TGTGCCAGTTCCACAGGCCGCTCTGGGGCCAACGTCCTGACTTTC. Its protein product is CASSTGRSGANVLTF.

This clone was counted once. The chain is built from TRBV30 and TRBJ2-7; 9 bases map to TRBD1. In germline, CDR1 is GTSNPN, CDR2 SVGIG (reference sequence). The trim removed 1 base at V and 8 bases at J, leaving 6 bases unmatched. The CDR3 is made up of 13 amino acids. The chain's CDR3 is CAWSGDRARKQYF. The CDR3 nucleotides are TGTGCCTGGAGTGGGGACAGGGCAAGGAAGCAGTACTTC.

The chain uses TRBV20-1 and TRBJ2-7; 7 bases are a match to TRBD1. CDR3 length equals 14 residues. The ends lost 3 bases at V and 2 bases at J; junction bases unmatched: 7. Germline V CDR1 and CDR2: DFQATT, SNEGSKA (reference sequence). CDR3 in DNA: TGCAGTGCTAGTCTGGACAGGCGCCCCTACGAGCAGTACTTC. Protein sequence: CSASLDRRPYEQYF.

The V call is TRBV15, the J call TRBJ2-7; D could derive from TRBD1 or TRBD2 (5 bases each). The CDR3 runs to 15 residues. Germline V gene data show CDR1 as LNHNV and CDR2 as YYDKDF (reference sequence). The germline V and J ends were trimmed by 0 bases and 2 bases, with 11 bases remaining between them. The CDR3 region is CATSRDDSGPYEQYF. CDR3 nucleotide sequence: TGTGCCACCAGCAGAGATGACTCGGGACCCTACGAGCAGTACTTC.

The chain carries TRBV10-3 and TRBJ1-5; D not resolved. Trimming took off 3 bases at V and 5 bases at J, with 11 bases between the two ends. The germline gives CDR1 ENHRY, CDR2 SYGVKD. The CDR3 is 14 residues long. CDR3 DNA: TGTGCCATCAGTGAAGAGCCGCGGGATCAGCCCCAGCATTTT. Translation: CAISEEPRDQPQHF.

This sequence joins TRBV6-5 and TRBJ2-7; TRBD1 matches at 8 bases. The germline gives CDR1 MNHEY, CDR2 SVGAGI. J lost 1 base, V lost 5 bases, and 4 bases had no gene match. This CDR3 is 14 amino acids long. DNA of the CDR3: TGTGCCAGCAGTATCGACAGGGGTTCCTACGAGCAGTACTTC. Protein product: CASSIDRGSYEQYF.

The J gene is TRBJ2-1, the V gene TRBV5-4, with 7 positions matching TRBD1. Unmatched junction bases numbered 3, after V lost 2 bases and J lost 4 bases. CDR1 SGHNT and CDR2 YYREEE come from the germline V gene (reference sequence). There are 14 residues in the CDR3. The CDR3, as DNA: TGTGCCAGCAGCTTCGACAGGGCGTACAATGAGCAGTTCTTC. It is translated as CASSFDRAYNEQFF. The full variable domain, completed using reference TRBV5-4 and TRBJ2-1, is ETGVTQSPTHLIKTRGQQVTLRCSSQSGHNTVSWYQQALGQGPQFIFQYYREEENGRGNFPPRFSGLQFPNYSSELNVNALELDDSALYLCASSFDRAYNEQFFGPGTRLTVL.

V and J are TRBV7-2 and TRBJ2-1; D may be TRBD1 or TRBD2 (5 bases each). The CDR3 has 14 amino acids. V was shortened by 5 bases and J by 9 bases, with 17 bases between the two germline ends. The germline CDR1 and CDR2 sequences are SGHTA and FQGNSA. DNA of the CDR3: TGTGCCAGCAGCCCCCTCGAGAGGGGCGTTGAGCAGTTCTTC. This encodes CASSPLERGVEQFF.

The J gene is TRBJ2-2, the V gene TRBV3-1 (or the pseudogene TRBV3-2); the match to TRBD2 covers 9 bases. V dropped 7 bases and J dropped 4; count of bases not matched to a gene: 10. Germline CDR1 is LGHDT and CDR2 is YNNKEL (reference sequence). The CDR3 runs to 16 residues. The CDR3 region has the DNA TGTGCCAGCAAACTCCTTAGCGGGAGTGCCACCGGGGAGCTGTTTTTT. Amino acid sequence: CASKLLSGSATGELFF.

In DNA, the CDR3 is TGTGCCAGCAGCGTTGGACGGGCCCTCCACTTT. Translation gives CASSVGRALHF. The rearrangement uses TRBV3-1 (or the pseudogene TRBV3-2) and TRBJ1-6; no clear D gene. The CDR3 runs 11 residues. Trimming pared 5 bases from V and 14 bases from J, leaving 10 bases between. Germline CDR1 and CDR2: LGHDT and YNNKEL (reference sequence).

This clone was detected once. V and J are TRBV4-2 and TRBJ1-4, with TRBD1 as a possible D gene (5 bases). The germline V gene encodes CDR1 LGHNA and CDR2 YNFKEQ. This CDR3 is built from 15 residues. V was shortened by 4 bases and J by 2 bases, with 11 bases between the two germline ends. CDR3 DNA: TGTGCCAGCAGCCGGTGGAAGGGGACTAATGAAAAACTGTTTTTT. Protein: CASSRWKGTNEKLFF.

Here the CDR3 DNA reads TGTGCCCGAAACCACCGGGCGGAGCCCTCCTACGAGCAGTACTTC. Residues: CARNHRAEPSYEQYF. The chain combines TRBV5-4 with TRBJ2-7; D is unresolved. Germline V gene sequence: CDR1 SGHNT, CDR2 YYREEE (reference sequence). This CDR3 comprises 15 residues. Trimming pared 10 bases from V and 0 bases from J, leaving 20 bases between.

The rearrangement links TRBV19 to TRBJ2-2; D gene unclear. The CDR3 loop spans 14 amino acids. The germline gives CDR1 LNHDA, CDR2 SQIVND (reference sequence). Trimming took off 0 bases at V and 6 bases at J, with 8 bases between the two ends. CDR3 bases: TGTGCCAGTAGTATAGATAGAGTCGCCGGGGAGCTGTTTTTT. Residues: CASSIDRVAGELFF.

The genes are TRBV7-2 and TRBJ2-5; 9 bases align to TRBD2. CDR3 size: 16 residues. J gave up 2 bases and V 5 bases, and 9 bases lay outside the gene matches. The germline V gene encodes CDR1 SGHTA and CDR2 FQGNSA. CDR3 sequence: CASSTRDSGGQETQYF. Here the CDR3 DNA reads TGTGCCAGCAGCACGCGGGATAGCGGGGGACAAGAGACCCAGTACTTC.

The V call is TRBV9, the J call TRBJ2-2; tentative D call: TRBD1 (6 bases). Germline-derived CDR1 and CDR2 are SGDLS and YYNGEE. V was trimmed by 4 bases and J by 3 bases, leaving 25 bases between them. The CDR3 totals 19 residues. CDR3 sequence reads: CASSLTNAQGPGHTGELFF. The CDR3 coding sequence is TGTGCCAGCAGCCTTACTAACGCTCAGGGGCCGGGGCACACCGGGGAGCTGTTTTTT.

This rearrangement joins TRBV7-2 to TRBJ2-1; 8 nucleotides agree with TRBD2. The CDR3 has 14 residues. V lost 1 base, J lost 7 bases, and 3 bases stayed unmatched. The germline CDR1 and CDR2 sequences are SGHTA and FQGNSA. CDR3 in DNA: TGTGCCAGCAGCTTAGAAGCTAGCGGGAATGAGCAGTTCTTC. Protein sequence: CASSLEASGNEQFF. Full variable domain (remainder filled in from reference TRBV7-2 and TRBJ2-1): GAGVSQSPSNKVTEKGKDVELRCDPISGHTALYWYRQSLGQGLEFLIYFQGNSAPDKSGLPSDRFSAERTGGSVSTLTIQRTQQEDSAVYLCASSLEASGNEQFFGPGTRLTVL.

J is TRBJ1-2 and V is TRBV7-2, with a weak D call TRBD1 (5 bases). V was cut by 5 bases and J by 6 bases, with 22 bases left in between. This CDR3 is 16 amino acids long. CDR1 SGHTA and CDR2 FQGNSA come from the germline V gene. The CDR3 coding sequence is TGTGCCAGCAGCCAAGAGTGGGGGGATTGGGGCAATGGCTACACCTTC. It is translated as CASSQEWGDWGNGYTF.

The chain joins TRBV30 to TRBJ1-1; D remains ambiguous. Germline V gene sequence: CDR1 GTSNPN, CDR2 SVGIG (reference sequence). Trimming left V 2 bases short and J 2 bases short, with 9 bases between. The CDR3 length is 13 residues. CDR3 sequence (DNA): TGTGCCTGGAGTACGTGGGGAAACACTGAAGCTTTCTTT. This codes for CAWSTWGNTEAFF.

The V gene is TRBV29-1, the J gene TRBJ2-1; 10 bases are shared with TRBD2. V lost 4 bases and J lost 5; bases outside the gene matches: 5. Germline CDR1 reads SQVTM; CDR2 reads ANQGSEA. This CDR3 region has 14 residues. Written as DNA, the CDR3 is TGCAGCGTTGGGCTAGCGGGAGCGAACAATGAGCAGTTCTTC. Translating gives CSVGLAGANNEQFF.

This clone showed up just a few times. V is TRBV6-5 and J is TRBJ1-2, with a weak D call TRBD1 (5 bases). V shed 10 bases and J shed 5 bases, with 14 bases lying between them. This CDR3 region has 12 residues. Germline assignment: CDR1 MNHEY and CDR2 SVGAGI. The CDR3 sequence: CATPGGTYGYTF. The CDR3 DNA is TGTGCCACCCCGGGCGGGACTTATGGCTACACCTTC.

V gene TRBV7-9 combines with J gene TRBJ1-1, with D maybe TRBD1 (5 bases). The CDR3 consists of 14 residues. CDR1 is SEHNR and CDR2 is FQNEAQ in the germline V gene (reference sequence). The V end was cut by 0 bases, the J end by 11 bases, with 16 bases between. In DNA, the CDR3 is TGTGCCAGCAGCTTAGCGCACGGCCGAGGGGTGGCTTTCTTT. It translates to CASSLAHGRGVAFF.

This clone was counted between two and nine times. The genes are TRBV29-1 and TRBJ1-5; 8 bases fit TRBD1. The CDR3 length is 13 residues. In germline, CDR1 is SQVTM, CDR2 ANQGSEA. Germline trimming cut 4 bases from V and 5 bases from J; bases unmatched to any gene: 4. The CDR3 loop is CSVASGGDQPQHF. CDR3 nucleotide sequence: TGCAGCGTTGCGTCAGGGGGCGATCAGCCCCAGCATTTT.

The chain joins TRBV27 to TRBJ1-2; a weak D match, TRBD1 (6 bases). CDR3 length: 15 amino acids. Trimming shortened V by 0 bases and J by 0 bases, and 8 bases separated the two germline ends. The germline gives CDR1 MNHEY, CDR2 SMNVEV (reference sequence). CDR3 DNA sequence: TGTGCCAGCAGTTTATCCACAGGGTCTAACTATGGCTACACCTTC. Amino acids: CASSLSTGSNYGYTF.

The CDR3 nucleotides read TGTGCCAGCAGTTCCCCCGGGGCAGGGACCTACGAGCAGTACTTC. This gives the protein CASSSPGAGTYEQYF. The chain couples TRBV6-2 or TRBV6-3 to TRBJ2-7; either TRBD1 or TRBD2 may supply D (5 bases each). This CDR3 region has 15 residues. Trimming removed 4 bases at V and 2 bases at J, with 15 bases between. Germline CDR1 reads MNHEY; CDR2 reads SVGEGT.